This is a list of T cell receptor beta chains from one sample in a study of memory CD4+ T cells and cytomegalovirus serostatus. Generated by immunoSEQ multiplex PCR, the TCRdb table keeps only in-frame clones and is missing some. This table has 40,000 to 45,000 clones, approximately 82% appearing once. Sequenced: memory CD4+ T cells from blood. The receptors derive from an adult in good health and CMV-seronegative. The CDR3 runs from the conserved cysteine through the conserved F or W. The size of a clone is reported for some rows only, either as once, few or many, or as a class for expanded clones.

>TRBV29-1|-|TRBJ2-1
CSLEDGTNEQFF
>TRBV9|-|TRBJ2-6
CASSVVMGQPSGANVLTF
>TRBV2|medium-sized|TRBJ2-2
CASSKTGTLTGELFF
>TRBV30|-|TRBJ2-2
CAWSVRVTGELFF
>TRBV5-6|-|TRBJ2-3
CASSPQGWGTDTQYF
>TRBV2|-|TRBJ1-3
CASSDRGPQAADTIYF
>TRBV5-1|-|TRBJ1-3
CASSPGAGENTIYF
>TRBV5-1|few|TRBJ2-4
CASSPVGTHAENIQYF
>TRBV5-6|-|TRBJ1-3
CASSLGPTGRGNTIYF
>TRBV2|-|TRBJ1-1
CASNSGPTEAFF
>TRBV9|-|TRBJ2-5
CASSVGPDREETQYF
>TRBV5-4|-|TRBJ2-3
CASSLTKGSTDTQYF
>TRBV5-8|once|TRBJ2-3
CASSLVAGAPRDTQYF
>TRBV9|-|TRBJ1-1
CASSVGTGLGTEAFF
>TRBV7-2|-|TRBJ1-3
CASSLKTSSGNTIYF
>TRBV7-7|-|TRBJ2-7
CASSPGANTAYEQYF
>TRBV4-1|-|TRBJ2-3
CASSQGVGGGTDTQYF
>TRBV19|-|TRBJ1-2
CASSSSTTHYGYTF